This entry lists 27 T cell receptor beta chains sequenced from one sample in a study of cytomegalovirus exposure and HLA in healthy donors. PCR used 60 Vbeta primers and 13 Jbeta primers. Here immunoSEQ multiplex PCR was the method, and the copy in TCRdb shows in-frame clones only, minus some. The sample shows over 100,000 clones, 70% to 80% of them seen only once. Material for sequencing was PBMCs. The receptors shown here come from a female donor in good health and CMV-seronegative.

Ten or more counts support this clone. The chain carries TRBV4-3 and TRBJ2-1, with a tentative D call TRBD2 (5 bases). V was trimmed by 0 bases and J by 4 bases, leaving 10 bases between them. Per germline, CDR1 LGHNA and CDR2 YSLEER. The CDR3 has 15 amino acids. CDR3 in amino acids: CASSQDWRVYNEQFF. The CDR3 bases are TGCGCCAGCAGCCAAGATTGGCGGGTATACAATGAGCAGTTCTTC.

The chain links TRBV2 to TRBJ2-5, with a possible D match to TRBD2 (5 bases). Trimming pared 11 bases from V and 2 bases from J, leaving 21 bases between. Germline loops: CDR1 SNHLY, CDR2 FYNNEI. The CDR3 length is 15 residues. CDR3 DNA sequence: TGTGCCTCCCTAAAGGAAAGCGGCCATCAAGAGACCCAGTACTTC. Protein: CASLKESGHQETQYF.

In this sample, this clone turned up a few times. The chain combines TRBV30 with TRBJ1-4, with D unclear. Germline V gene lookup returns CDR1 GTSNPN and CDR2 SVGIG (reference sequence). V was shortened by 0 bases and J by 4 bases, with 9 bases between the two germline ends. The CDR3 spans 14 residues. The CDR3 is CAWSVPGFNEKLFF. Here the CDR3 DNA reads TGTGCCTGGAGTGTACCGGGGTTTAATGAAAAACTGTTTTTT.

CDR3 DNA sequence: TGTGCCAGCAGCTTAGAAAGGGGGAATGGCTACACCTTC. It specifies CASSLERGNGYTF. The V and J genes are TRBV7-8 and TRBJ1-2; D is perhaps TRBD1 (6 bases). V was trimmed by 1 base and J by 6 bases, leaving 9 bases between them. Germline V CDR1 and CDR2: SGHVS, FQNEAQ. The length of the CDR3 is 13 residues. Filled out from reference TRBV7-8 and TRBJ1-2, the complete variable domain reads GAGVSQSPRYKVAKRGQDVALRCDPISGHVSLFWYQQALGQGPEFLTYFQNEAQLDKSGLPSDRFFAERPEGSVSTLKIQRTQQEDSAVYLCASSLERGNGYTFGSGTRLTVV.

The chain links TRBV5-5 to TRBJ2-7; 10 nucleotides line up with TRBD2. J was trimmed by 6 bases and V by 2 bases; bases with no gene match: 5. CDR1 SGHKS and CDR2 YYEKEE come from the germline V gene (reference sequence). This CDR3 spans 14 amino acids. CDR3 in amino acids: CASSFSGRRGEQYF. As DNA, the CDR3 is TGTGCCAGCAGCTTTAGCGGGAGGCGTGGCGAGCAGTACTTC.

The rearrangement links TRBV7-8 to TRBJ2-7, with 7 bases matching TRBD1. Germline trimming cut 8 bases from V and 2 bases from J; bases unmatched to any gene: 3. The CDR3 totals 12 residues. Germline V gene sequence: CDR1 SGHVS, CDR2 FQNEAQ. DNA for the CDR3: TGTGCCAGCCCCGACAGGGCCTACGAGCAGTACTTC. Its translation is CASPDRAYEQYF.

This clone was seen a single time. The V and J genes are TRBV7-2 and TRBJ1-5; D is uncertain. Trimming pared 3 bases from V and 3 bases from J, leaving 12 bases between. This CDR3 has 15 amino acids. Germline CDR1 is SGHTA and CDR2 is FQGNSA. The CDR3 is CASSFNSGSNQPQHF. The CDR3 nucleotides read TGTGCCAGCAGCTTCAATTCGGGGTCCAATCAGCCCCAGCATTTT. The whole variable domain, filled in from reference TRBV7-2 and TRBJ1-5, reads GAGVSQSPSNKVTEKGKDVELRCDPISGHTALYWYRQSLGQGLEFLIYFQGNSAPDKSGLPSDRFSAERTGGSVSTLTIQRTQQEDSAVYLCASSFNSGSNQPQHFGDGTRLSIL.

The chain employs TRBV14 and TRBJ2-7; D call uncertain. This CDR3 is built from 13 residues. Trimming shortened V by 4 bases and J by 6 bases, and 13 bases separated the two germline ends. Germline CDR1 and CDR2: SGHDN and FVKESK. CDR3 bases: TGTGCCAGCAGCCGCGATCCTACTGCCGAGCAGTACTTC. It translates to CASSRDPTAEQYF.

This rearrangement joins TRBV5-5 to TRBJ2-7; the D is unclear. V was clipped by 4 bases and J by 6 bases, with 8 bases between them. The CDR3 sequence is 11 residues long. Per the germline V gene, CDR1 is SGHKS and CDR2 is YYEKEE (reference sequence). The CDR3 DNA is TGTGCCAGCAGCCAATTGTCCGAGCAGTACTTC. Encoded protein: CASSQLSEQYF.

The chain links TRBV28 to TRBJ2-7, with a possible D match to TRBD1 (6 bases). Germline V gene lookup returns CDR1 MDHEN and CDR2 SYDVKM. V gave up 2 bases and J gave up 7 bases, with 18 bases separating them. This CDR3 spans 15 amino acids. Written as DNA, the CDR3 is TGTGCCAGCAGTTTAAAGCCGGGACAATGGGGGGAGCAGTACTTC. Translation gives CASSLKPGQWGEQYF.

The rearrangement joins TRBV2 to TRBJ1-6; D might be TRBD1 (5 bases). The CDR3 is made up of 13 amino acids. CDR1 SNHLY and CDR2 FYNNEI come from the germline V gene. V dropped 6 bases and J dropped 7 bases, with 10 bases sitting between them. The CDR3 bases are TGTGCCAGCAGCCCGCAGGGCAATTCACCCCTCCACTTT. Translated: CASSPQGNSPLHF.

V and J are TRBV6-5 and TRBJ2-5; no clear D gene. The closer fit of TRBJ2-7 to the DNA end suggests the J call may be wrong. Germline CDR1 reads MNHEY; CDR2 reads SVGAGI. This CDR3 has 13 residues. CDR3 DNA: TGTGCCAGCAGATCCGTTTACAGCTACGAGCAGTACTTC. Protein sequence: CASRSVYSYEQYF.

This clone was found once. The V and J genes are TRBV4-3 and TRBJ2-3; 7 bases agree with TRBD2. This CDR3 spans 15 amino acids. CDR1 LGHNA and CDR2 YSLEER come from the germline V gene. V trimming: 6 bases; J trimming: 1 base; junction bases outside the gene matches: 7. The DNA of the CDR3 is TGCGCCAGCAGGGGTAGCGCGGGAGGCACAGATACGCAGTATTTT. It codes for CASRGSAGGTDTQYF.

This clone was recorded only once. V and J are TRBV18 and TRBJ2-2; D remains ambiguous. The germline CDR1 and CDR2 sequences are KGHSH and LQKENI. The CDR3 length is 14 residues. V lost 1 base, J lost 7 bases, and 10 bases lay in between. CDR3 sequence (DNA): TGTGCCAGCTCACCACGGAGCCGTGACGGGGAGCTGTTTTTT. This gives the protein CASSPRSRDGELFF.

The sample holds a few counts of this clone. This rearrangement joins TRBV7-9 to TRBJ2-1; D is undetermined. The CDR3 spans 16 residues. Trimming left V 1 base short and J 9 bases short, with 19 bases between. Germline V gene data show CDR1 as SEHNR and CDR2 as FQNEAQ (reference sequence). CDR3 residues: CASSLGTMRPSPEQFF. For the CDR3, the DNA is TGTGCCAGCAGCTTAGGCACTATGCGGCCGAGTCCTGAGCAGTTCTTC.

This clone came up once. The rearrangement links TRBV9 to TRBJ2-5; 9 bases match TRBD2. The CDR3 sequence is 15 residues long. Trimming removed 3 bases from V and 5 bases from J; junction bases left unmatched: 8. Germline assignment: CDR1 SGDLS and CDR2 YYNGEE. The CDR3 DNA follows: TGTGCCAGCAGCGGGGAAGGTAGCGGGAGCGAGACCCAGTACTTC. This gives the protein CASSGEGSGSETQYF.

This chain joins TRBV6-5 and TRBJ2-1; TRBD1 agrees at 8 bases. Germline assignment: CDR1 MNHEY and CDR2 SVGAGI. The CDR3 runs to 14 residues. V lost 7 bases to trimming and J lost 8 bases; unmatched junction nucleotides: 10. The CDR3 coding sequence is TGTGCCAGCACCGAACAGGGGGGCCGCGATGAGCAGTTCTTC. Encoded protein: CASTEQGGRDEQFF.

The chain employs TRBV5-1 and TRBJ2-1, with 10 nucleotides matching TRBD2. Unmatched junction bases numbered 4, after V lost 3 bases and J lost 1 base. Germline V CDR1 and CDR2: SGHRS, YFSETQ. The CDR3 loop spans 16 amino acids. CDR3 protein: CASSSEAGGSYNEQFF. The CDR3 DNA reads TGCGCCAGCAGCTCAGAAGCGGGAGGGTCCTACAATGAGCAGTTCTTC.

This clone was counted once. The chain is built from TRBV7-6 and TRBJ1-5, with D possibly being TRBD1 (5 bases). Trimming cost V 1 base and J 1 base, with 14 bases left between them. CDR1 SGHVS and CDR2 FNYEAQ come from the germline V gene. CDR3 length: 17 residues. CDR3 sequence reads: CASSLDVRALSNQPQHF. CDR3 DNA: TGTGCCAGCAGCTTAGATGTCAGGGCCCTGAGCAATCAGCCCCAGCATTTT.

This rearrangement joins TRBV18 to TRBJ2-1; a weak D match, TRBD1 (6 bases). The germline CDR1 and CDR2 sequences are KGHSH and LQKENI. Trimming took off 4 bases at V and 6 bases at J, with 13 bases between the two ends. CDR3 length: 14 residues. CDR3 protein: CASSLSTGSNEQFF. The CDR3 DNA is TGTGCCAGCTCACTGTCCACAGGGTCCAATGAGCAGTTCTTC. The full variable domain, its missing parts supplied by reference TRBV18 and TRBJ2-1, is NAGVMQNPRHLVRRRGQEARLRCSPMKGHSHVYWYRQLPEEGLKFMVYLQKENIIDESGMPKERFSAEFPKEGPSILRIQQVVRGDSAAYFCASSLSTGSNEQFFGPGTRLTVL.

In its sample, this clone was seen a few times. This sequence joins TRBV4-2 and TRBJ2-1; 7 positions agree with TRBD2. Trimming removed 0 bases from V and 2 bases from J; junction bases left unmatched: 4. This CDR3 has 16 amino acids. Germline-derived CDR1 and CDR2 are LGHNA and YNFKEQ. The CDR3: CASSQENSGPYNEQFF. CDR3 DNA sequence: TGTGCCAGCAGCCAAGAAAATAGCGGGCCCTACAATGAGCAGTTCTTC.

The V and J genes are TRBV18 and TRBJ2-7, with TRBD1 matching over 10 bases. V lost 4 bases, J lost 4 bases, and 4 bases stayed unmatched. Germline CDR1 KGHSH, CDR2 LQKENI. The CDR3 is 14 amino acids. DNA for the CDR3: TGTGCCAGCTCACGAGCGGACAGGGGGTACGAGCAGTACTTC. The encoded protein is CASSRADRGYEQYF. Drawing the rest from reference TRBV18 and TRBJ2-7, the complete variable domain is NAGVMQNPRHLVRRRGQEARLRCSPMKGHSHVYWYRQLPEEGLKFMVYLQKENIIDESGMPKERFSAEFPKEGPSILRIQQVVRGDSAAYFCASSRADRGYEQYFGPGTRLTVT.

The gene calls are TRBV28 and TRBJ2-5, with 15 bases aligning to TRBD2. Germline loops: CDR1 MDHEN, CDR2 SYDVKM. Trimming at V came to 7 bases and at J to 4 bases, leaving 10 bases not matched to a gene. The CDR3 totals 17 residues. DNA for the CDR3: TGTGCCAGCACTATATCGAGGACTAGCGGGAGGGGAGAGACCCAGTACTTC. It specifies CASTISRTSGRGETQYF.

This chain connects TRBV19 to TRBJ2-4; 7 bases align to TRBD1. Unmatched junction bases numbered 2, after V lost 5 bases and J lost 1 base. Germline V CDR1 and CDR2: LNHDA, SQIVND (reference sequence). The CDR3 is 14 residues long. CDR3 coding DNA: TGTGCCAGTAGTCAGGGGGTGGCCAAAAACATTCAGTACTTC. As protein: CASSQGVAKNIQYF.

This sequence joins TRBV18 and TRBJ1-2; D is possibly TRBD1 (6 bases). Germline V gene data show CDR1 as KGHSH and CDR2 as LQKENI. The CDR3 runs to 14 residues. The V end lost 3 bases, the J end lost 7 bases, and 15 bases lay between the germline ends. For the CDR3, the DNA is TGTGCCAGCTCACCGAACGGCTTGGGGGCTGGCTACACCTTC. Encoded protein: CASSPNGLGAGYTF. The whole variable domain, remainder taken from reference TRBV18 and TRBJ1-2, is NAGVMQNPRHLVRRRGQEARLRCSPMKGHSHVYWYRQLPEEGLKFMVYLQKENIIDESGMPKERFSAEFPKEGPSILRIQQVVRGDSAAYFCASSPNGLGAGYTFGSGTRLTVV.

The V and J genes are TRBV7-9 and TRBJ2-1; D not resolved. V lost 1 base and J lost 6, with 16 bases in between. Germline-derived CDR1 and CDR2 are SEHNR and FQNEAQ (reference sequence). The CDR3 is made up of 16 amino acids. The CDR3 DNA is TGTGCCAGCAGCTTAGGCGCCTCTCTCCCTGGCAATGAGCAGTTCTTC. Amino acid sequence: CASSLGASLPGNEQFF.

This clone appeared a single time. The chain recombines TRBV4-3 with TRBJ2-1; TRBD1 matches 10 bases. The CDR3 sequence is 16 residues long. After removal of 3 bases from V and 2 bases from J, the junction contained 4 bases not matched to a gene. Germline values: CDR1 LGHNA, CDR2 YSLEER. CDR3 region: CASSQPGQGAYNEQFF. The CDR3 coding sequence is TGCGCCAGCAGCCAGCCCGGACAGGGGGCCTACAATGAGCAGTTCTTC.